The T cell receptor beta chain under discussion was sequenced for a study of T cells in Graves' hyperthyroidism and ophthalmopathy. Findings and caveats of the study: A median 6.5 months before onset, the model predicted ophthalmopathy. Most expanded thyroid clonotypes above 0.001 recurred in blood.

Those patients with uncontrolled infection, other autoimmune disease, pregnancy or lactation were excluded. V dropped 3 bases and J dropped 2 bases, with 7 bases sitting between them. This CDR3 has 13 amino acids. TCR beta CDR3 regions were amplified from RNA transcripts. A first-round RT-PCR of the TCR CDR3 used the HTBI primer set. TCRdb itself ran the multiplex PCR reads through MiXCR, one entry per CDR3 protein. The data show 650,000 to 850,000 distinct CDR3 sequences, about 19% seen once. In this sample, this clonotype turned up many times. What it binds is unknown. The TCR originated in a woman aged 45-65 years with Graves' hyperthyroidism that later progressed to Graves' ophthalmopathy. This rearrangement joins TRBV12-3 or TRBV12-4 to TRBJ1-2; no clear D gene. Sequencing used blood. The CDR3 region has the DNA TGTGCCAGCAGTTTCGTGGAGAACTATGGCTACACCTTC. Translating gives CASSFVENYGYTF.